This T cell receptor beta chain was obtained from a study of T cell repertoires in cytomegalovirus infection. V lost 3 bases and J lost 1, with 12 bases in between. Germline-derived CDR1 and CDR2 are MGHDK and SYGVNS. CDR3 length: 15 residues. MiXCR, applied by TCRdb to the reads, yields one record per CDR3 protein. The sample shows around 530,000 distinct CDR3 sequences, roughly 29% of them seen only once. The origin of this receptor is a human donor in good health (CMV status not recorded). Some clones in this sample may be carry-over from other donors' samples. The chain employs TRBV25-1 and TRBJ1-1; weak D call: TRBD1 (6 bases). The sample consisted of PBMCs. CDR3 sequence (DNA): TGTGCCAGCAGTGAGCTCAGGGGATCGAACACTGAAGCTTTCTTT. It codes for CASSELRGSNTEAFF.